This TCR beta chain was obtained from a study of shared clonotypes between healthy human individuals. The CDR3 covers 15 residues. V was pared by 6 bases and J by 5 bases, with 6 bases of the junction left unmatched. Germline CDR1 reads SGHRS; CDR2 reads YFSETQ. Here immunoSEQ multiplex PCR was the method, and the copy in TCRdb shows in-frame clones only, minus some. The sample holds 2 million to 2.5 million clones; 80% to 95% are singletons and the top ten take about 0.39%. This rearrangement joins TRBV5-1 to TRBJ2-2, with TRBD1 matching 11 bases. Sequenced input: naive CD4+ T cells from PBMCs. Subset meaning: CD45RA+ positively selected. This clonotype was sampled from a young man in good health. Some clones in this sample may be carry-over from other donors' samples. The chain's CDR3 is CASMDGTGGTGELFF. The DNA of the CDR3 is TGCGCCAGCATGGATGGGACAGGGGGAACCGGGGAGCTGTTTTTT.